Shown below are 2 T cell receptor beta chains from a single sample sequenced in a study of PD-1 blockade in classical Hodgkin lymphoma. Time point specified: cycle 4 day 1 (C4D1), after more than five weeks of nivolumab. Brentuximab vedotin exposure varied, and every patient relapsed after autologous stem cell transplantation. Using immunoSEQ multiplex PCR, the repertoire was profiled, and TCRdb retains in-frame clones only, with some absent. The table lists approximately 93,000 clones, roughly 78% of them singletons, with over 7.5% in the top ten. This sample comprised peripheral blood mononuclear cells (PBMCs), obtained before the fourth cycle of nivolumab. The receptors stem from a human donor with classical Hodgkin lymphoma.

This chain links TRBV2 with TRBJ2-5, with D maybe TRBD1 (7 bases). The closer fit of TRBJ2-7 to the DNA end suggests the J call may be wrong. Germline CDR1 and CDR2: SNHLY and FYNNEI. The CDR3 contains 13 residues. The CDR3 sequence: CASSRQGLYEQYF. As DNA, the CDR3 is TGTGCCAGCAGTCGACAGGGACTCTACGAGCAGTACTTC.

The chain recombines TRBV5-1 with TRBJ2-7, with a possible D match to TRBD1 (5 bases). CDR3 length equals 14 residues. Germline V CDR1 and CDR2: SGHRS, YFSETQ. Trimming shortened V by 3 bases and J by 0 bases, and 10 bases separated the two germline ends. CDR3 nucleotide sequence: TGCGCCAGCAGCTGGGGCCCAGGCTCCTACGAGCAGTACTTC. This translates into CASSWGPGSYEQYF.